Included here is one T cell receptor beta chain sequence, with context. The protocol was immunoSEQ multiplex PCR, while the TCRdb copy is restricted to in-frame clones and leaves out a portion. This table holds more than 250,000 clones, roughly 86% found once. This entry belongs to a study of blood T cell repertoires in COVID-19. About the study: Nucleic acid was either cDNA or gDNA, and it came from T cells, B-cell-depleted T cells, or PBMCs.

The origin of this receptor is a woman aged 45-59 years with acute or convalescent COVID-19. The sequenced sample was peripheral blood.

CDR3 DNA sequence: TGTGCCAGCAGTTACGGGACAGGGTCCTACAATGAGCAGTTCTTC. Translation gives CASSYGTGSYNEQFF. V gene TRBV6-2 or TRBV6-3 combines with J gene TRBJ2-1; 9 bases match TRBD1. This CDR3 comprises 15 residues. Germline values: CDR1 MNHEY, CDR2 SVGEGT. Trimming at V came to 2 bases and at J to 1 base, leaving 0 bases not matched to a gene.